Each of the 10 T cell receptor beta chains below was sequenced from the same sample in a study of blood T cells in healthy people across ages. With a J-beta primer mix and a sample-barcoded 5' primer, a second PCR ran about 7 to 11 cycles. TCRdb processed the 5' RACE reads anew with MiXCR; each CDR3 protein has one entry. The sample has roughly 860,000 distinct CDR3 sequences; around 62% are singletons. Sequencing was done on a sample of blood. The receptors stem from a young man in good health.

CDR3 in amino acids: CATKRETGENTGELFF. In DNA form, the CDR3 reads TGTGCCACTAAAAGGGAGACAGGGGAGAACACCGGGGAGCTGTTTTTT. The chain employs TRBV2 and TRBJ2-2; the match to TRBD1 covers 8 bases. The CDR3 runs to 16 residues. V shed 10 bases, J shed 1 base, and the junction held 11 bases outside the gene matches. Germline V CDR1 and CDR2: SNHLY, FYNNEI.

V is TRBV13 and J is TRBJ1-6, with D perhaps matching TRBD1 (5 bases). The germline V gene has CDR1 PRHDT and CDR2 FYEKMQ (reference sequence). The CDR3 is 16 amino acids. V was shortened by 3 bases and J by 8 bases, with 17 bases between the two germline ends. CDR3 DNA: TGTGCCAGCAGCTTGACTGGGGCTGGAAGGGATTCACCCCTCCACTTT. Its protein product is CASSLTGAGRDSPLHF.

DNA of the CDR3: TGTGCCAGCAGGAGTGGGGACATGGACCAAAACATTCAGTACTTC. Amino acid sequence: CASRSGDMDQNIQYF. J is TRBJ2-4 and V is TRBV6-5, with a possible D match to TRBD1 (6 bases). V dropped 6 bases and J dropped 5 bases, with 17 bases sitting between them. CDR3 length: 15 residues. CDR1 MNHEY and CDR2 SVGAGI come from the germline V gene.

This chain connects TRBV7-9 to TRBJ2-3; D is undetermined. Per the germline V gene, CDR1 is SEHNR and CDR2 is FQNEAQ (reference sequence). V was clipped by 0 bases and J by 4 bases, with 11 bases between them. The CDR3 has 15 amino acids. This CDR3 is CASSLAPGDSDTQYF. The CDR3 DNA follows: TGTGCCAGCAGCTTAGCCCCCGGAGACTCAGATACGCAGTATTTT.

The V and J genes are TRBV20-1 and TRBJ2-5; 8 positions match TRBD2. Germline V CDR1 and CDR2: DFQATT, SNEGSKA (reference sequence). V trimming: 7 bases; J trimming: 7 bases; junction bases outside the gene matches: 14. This CDR3 comprises 14 residues. The CDR3 is CSGESRLAYGTQYF. CDR3 nucleotides: TGCAGTGGAGAGAGCCGACTAGCGTATGGGACCCAGTACTTC.

The chain employs TRBV20-1 and TRBJ2-7; no firm D call. The CDR3 contains 14 residues. Germline values: CDR1 DFQATT, CDR2 SNEGSKA (reference sequence). Trimming left V 3 bases short and J 5 bases short, with 17 bases between. CDR3 DNA sequence: TGCAGTGCTAGGCCGCCTGCCTTAAGTAACGAGCAGTACTTC. This sequence encodes CSARPPALSNEQYF.

The chain joins TRBV9 to TRBJ2-3; a possible D gene is TRBD2 (6 bases). Germline V gene data show CDR1 as SGDLS and CDR2 as YYNGEE. This CDR3 comprises 15 residues. Trimming stripped 4 bases from V and 3 bases from J, with 15 bases between. CDR3 sequence: CASSSPRGTTDTQYF. The DNA of the CDR3 is TGTGCCAGCAGCTCCCCCCGGGGGACTACAGATACGCAGTATTTT.

This clonotype was counted a single time. The CDR3 spells CATSRPGLGGYNEQFF. In DNA, the CDR3 is TGTGCCACCAGCAGACCTGGGCTGGGGGGTTACAATGAGCAGTTCTTC. The chain uses TRBV15 and TRBJ2-1, with D perhaps TRBD2 (6 bases). The V gene's germline CDR1 is LNHNV and CDR2 YYDKDF (reference sequence). The CDR3 has 16 amino acids. The V gene lost 2 bases and the J gene lost 4 bases, with 15 bases spanning the gap.

V and J are TRBV20-1 and TRBJ2-7; a possible D gene is TRBD1 (7 bases). V dropped 0 bases and J dropped 2 bases, with 26 bases sitting between them. Per the germline V gene, CDR1 is DFQATT and CDR2 is SNEGSKA (reference sequence). The CDR3 spans 19 residues. The CDR3: CSARDRGTASSSITYEQYF. The CDR3 DNA follows: TGCAGTGCTAGAGATCGCGGGACAGCCAGTAGTAGTATCACCTACGAGCAGTACTTC.

This chain joins TRBV5-4 and TRBJ2-2; 10 bases match TRBD1. Germline loops: CDR1 SGHNT, CDR2 YYREEE (reference sequence). V shed 1 base and J 1 base; nucleotides not matched to a gene: 7. There are 18 residues in the CDR3. DNA for the CDR3: TGTGCCAGCAGCTTGTCCGGGACAGGGGCTCTGAACACCGGGGAGCTGTTTTTT. It specifies CASSLSGTGALNTGELFF.